This is a list of T cell receptor beta chains from one sample in a study of T cells after yellow fever vaccination. TCRdb independently ran MiXCR on the 5' RACE reads; one entry per CDR3 protein. This sample has fewer than 450,000 distinct CDR3 sequences; about 4% occur once, and the top ten carry less than 25%. The input for sequencing was PBMCs, taken 5 days after the yellow fever booster vaccination. The receptors shown here come from a man younger than 30 who received the YFV17D yellow fever vaccine. CDR3s leave out the opening cysteine and the closing phenylalanine or tryptophan. Clone size is not always given. Where it is, it says once, few, many or a class for expanded clones.

abundance	v_gene	j_gene	CDR3aa
few	TRBV4-3	TRBJ2-1	ASSPLFWGSSNEQF
NA	TRBV5-1	TRBJ2-5	ASSLSRGAQETQY
many	TRBV5-5	TRBJ1-2	ASSIPGLDGYT
many	TRBV5-5	TRBJ1-6	ASSFPGGNSPLH
few	TRBV6-2/TRBV6-3	TRBJ2-5	ASRPGTSIRETQY
few	TRBV11-2	TRBJ2-5	ASSLMGTQY
NA	TRBV25-1	TRBJ1-5	ASSDLRSGSNQPQH
NA	TRBV7-9	TRBJ2-1	ASSLDGVWDEQF
few	TRBV6-5	TRBJ2-2	ASSYSQGTGELF
NA	TRBV5-1	TRBJ1-2	ASSLRGGLSSDYGYT
many	TRBV30	TRBJ2-2	AWSQVAGELF
few	TRBV20-1	TRBJ2-1	SARIAPYNEQF